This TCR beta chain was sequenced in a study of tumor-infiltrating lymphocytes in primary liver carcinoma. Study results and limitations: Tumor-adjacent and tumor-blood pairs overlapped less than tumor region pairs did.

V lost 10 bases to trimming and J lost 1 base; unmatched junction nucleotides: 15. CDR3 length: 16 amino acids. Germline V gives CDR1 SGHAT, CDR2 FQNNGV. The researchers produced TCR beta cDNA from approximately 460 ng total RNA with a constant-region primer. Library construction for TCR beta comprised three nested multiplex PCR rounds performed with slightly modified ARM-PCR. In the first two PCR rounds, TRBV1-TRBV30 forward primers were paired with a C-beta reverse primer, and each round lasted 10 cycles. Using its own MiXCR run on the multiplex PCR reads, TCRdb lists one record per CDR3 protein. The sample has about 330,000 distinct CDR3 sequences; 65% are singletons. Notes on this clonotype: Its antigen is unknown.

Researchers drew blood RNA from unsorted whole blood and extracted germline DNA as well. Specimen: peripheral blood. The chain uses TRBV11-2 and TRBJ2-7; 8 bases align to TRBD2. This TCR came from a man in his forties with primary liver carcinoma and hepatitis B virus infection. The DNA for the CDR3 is TGTGCCAACATCCCTATAAGGGGCGGGAGGTCCTACGAGCAGTACTTC. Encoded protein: CANIPIRGGRSYEQYF.